The entry that follows covers one T cell receptor (beta chain) sequence. Its target is not known. Of the isolated RNA, all was reverse transcribed, and so the sequenced material was expressed TCRB transcripts. Data came from immunoSEQ multiplex PCR; TCRdb stores just in-frame clones and leaves some out. The data show roughly 730,000 clones, with over 10% seen just once and approximately 0.022% held by the top ten. This sample was taken from a study of beta chain features in type 1 diabetes. As for the study in general: Regarding age, gender and cell yields, patients proved similar to healthy donors. Researchers looked at roughly 100,000,000 sorted cells across all samples. Study-wide results and caveats: Moderate yet significant TCRB CDR3 shortening was seen in Type 1 diabetes patients in all four CD4+ subsets. Junctions at VDJ sites from type 1 diabetes patients had fewer insertions and more deletions.

Sorting based on CD45RO/CCR7/CD25/CD127/CD95/CD27 separated CD4+ naive, central memory, regulatory and stem cell-like memory cells. Input material: naive CD4+ T cells from blood. The TCR originated in a young man with type 1 diabetes.

CDR3 DNA: TGTGCCAGCAGTTTATACGTACAGGGGGTAAACACTGAAGCTTTCTTT. Its protein is CASSLYVQGVNTEAFF. The chain employs TRBV28 and TRBJ1-1; 8 bases are a match to TRBD1. Germline CDR1 MDHEN, CDR2 SYDVKM. The CDR3 runs 16 residues. V was pared by 1 base and J by 2 bases, with 6 bases of the junction left unmatched.